This TCR beta chain comes out of a study of T cell responses to AZD1222 COVID-19 vaccine. Whole-study context: Samples with a second dose at about 4 or about 12 weeks were pooled together.

Overall study results and limits: A rise in Spike-specific TCR breadth and depth followed two AZD1222 doses. Nearly half of spike-specific TCRs reportedly target unmutated variant regions.

This clone was seen just once. Its antigen is still unknown. Libraries were prepared by immunoSEQ multiplex PCR; TCRdb keeps only in-frame clonotypes and omits some of them. There are roughly 96,000 clones in the sample; roughly 90% occur only once, and 26% lies in the top ten. V lost 11 bases and J 0 bases, leaving 11 bases between the germline ends. The CDR3 runs to 13 residues. CDR1 is WNHNN, CDR2 SYGVQD, per germline (reference sequence). This receptor was identified in an adult in good health. The J gene is TRBJ2-1, the V gene TRBV10-1; TRBD2 might be the D (5 bases). Sample: peripheral blood, taken on day 0 of AZD1222 vaccination. Here the CDR3 reads CAGESRSYNEQFF. Written as DNA, the CDR3 is TGCGCCGGGGAGTCGCGCTCCTACAATGAGCAGTTCTTC.